What follows are 20 T cell receptor beta chains derived from one specimen sequenced in a study of T cells in Graves' hyperthyroidism and ophthalmopathy. RNA transcripts provided the source from which TCR beta CDR3 regions were amplified. An initial round of RT-PCR targeting the TCR CDR3 relied on the HTBI primer set. TCRdb re-derived calls from the multiplex PCR reads in MiXCR, one entry per CDR3 protein. The top ten clones hold 8.2% of a sample with 560,000 or so distinct CDR3 sequences, 35% to 55% of them seen once. The sample consisted of peripheral blood or thyroid tissue (not recorded which). These receptors were obtained from a woman in her late teens or twenties with Graves' hyperthyroidism.

The rearrangement joins TRBV7-9 to TRBJ2-7; 7 positions match TRBD2. V was pared by 1 base and J by 5 bases, with 11 bases of the junction left unmatched. CDR1 SEHNR and CDR2 FQNEAQ come from the germline V gene (reference sequence). The CDR3 runs to 16 residues. The CDR3 protein is CASSLGLGLAVDEQYF. The DNA of the CDR3 is TGTGCCAGCAGCTTAGGATTGGGTCTAGCGGTTGACGAGCAGTACTTC.

This clonotype was observed at least ten times. V and J are TRBV15 and TRBJ2-7; 10 bases are a match to TRBD1. Trimming took 3 bases from V and 5 from J; bases not matched to a gene: 13. CDR3 size: 17 residues. Germline V lookup: CDR1 LNHNV, CDR2 YYDKDF (reference sequence). The CDR3 protein is CATSRTGPGTGDDEQYF. The CDR3 DNA sequence: TGTGCCACCAGCAGGACAGGACCCGGGACAGGGGATGACGAGCAGTACTTC.

This clonotype showed up just a few times. The chain uses TRBV20-1 and TRBJ1-1; D not certain. Germline-derived CDR1 and CDR2 are DFQATT and SNEGSKA (reference sequence). V was pared by 6 bases and J by 1 base, with 12 bases between. The CDR3 spans 13 residues. CDR3 coding DNA: TGCAGTGCCCCTTGGAGGGAGAACACTGAAGCTTTCTTT. This codes for CSAPWRENTEAFF.

This clonotype was detected many times. This chain uses TRBV7-2 with TRBJ2-5, with 8 bases lining up with TRBD2. Per germline, CDR1 SGHTA and CDR2 FQGNSA. V gave up 1 base and J gave up 7 bases; unmatched junction bases: 5. This CDR3 has 14 residues. CDR3 in DNA: TGTGCCAGCAGCTTAGGGGGACTAGAGGGGACCCAGTACTTC. Protein sequence: CASSLGGLEGTQYF.

The chain recombines TRBV6-5 with TRBJ1-4, with D hard to call. The CDR3 runs 13 residues. Germline V gene sequence: CDR1 MNHEY, CDR2 SVGAGI. V gave up 2 bases and J gave up 4 bases, with 5 bases separating them. CDR3 sequence: CASSYLDNEKLFF. The CDR3 DNA reads TGTGCCAGCAGTTACCTGGATAATGAAAAACTGTTTTTT.

V gene TRBV25-1 combines with J gene TRBJ2-6, with 9 bases fitting TRBD1. The CDR3 runs 19 residues. Germline assignment: CDR1 MGHDK and CDR2 SYGVNS. Trimming took 5 bases from V and 4 from J; bases not matched to a gene: 15. In DNA, the CDR3 is TGTGCCAGCAGTCCCCCGCCGGCACAGGGGGCGCGAGGGGCCAACGTCCTGACTTTC. Its translation: CASSPPPAQGARGANVLTF.

For the CDR3, the DNA is TGTGCCAGCAGTGAATCAGGGGGACTAGCAGGGGAGACCCAGTACTTC. Protein product: CASSESGGLAGETQYF. The rearrangement joins TRBV25-1 to TRBJ2-5; 9 bases match TRBD2. This CDR3 comprises 16 residues. The V and J ends lost 1 base and 5 bases, in that order; junction bases with no gene match: 8. The V gene's germline CDR1 is MGHDK and CDR2 SYGVNS.

The rearrangement uses TRBV7-9 and TRBJ1-4; D unresolved. The germline V and J ends were trimmed by 3 bases and 6 bases, with 11 bases remaining between them. The CDR3 spans 14 residues. Germline V CDR1 and CDR2: SEHNR, FQNEAQ (reference sequence). This CDR3 is CASSFGGGDEKLFF. The CDR3 nucleotides read TGTGCCAGCAGCTTCGGCGGCGGCGATGAAAAACTGTTTTTT.

This clonotype occurred many times. This rearrangement joins TRBV5-1 to TRBJ2-7; maybe TRBD1 (5 bases). The CDR3 covers 13 residues. Germline V gives CDR1 SGHRS, CDR2 YFSETQ. Trimming cost V 2 bases and J 3 bases, with 9 bases left between them. The CDR3: CASSFDSLYEQYF. CDR3 in DNA: TGCGCCAGCAGCTTCGACAGCCTCTACGAGCAGTACTTC.

This clonotype was observed many times. V gene TRBV13 combines with J gene TRBJ1-1; D perhaps matches TRBD1 (6 bases). The germline gives CDR1 PRHDT, CDR2 FYEKMQ (reference sequence). V lost 5 bases, J lost 2 bases, and 9 bases lay in between. The CDR3 loop spans 13 amino acids. For the CDR3, the DNA is TGTGCCAGCAGCACACAGGGTAACACTGAAGCTTTCTTT. Amino acid sequence: CASSTQGNTEAFF.

The table lists this clonotype with many counts. V usage is TRBV2 and J usage is TRBJ1-5; no definite D call. In germline, CDR1 is SNHLY, CDR2 FYNNEI. The CDR3 is 13 amino acids. Trimming removed 7 bases at V and 0 bases at J, with 7 bases between. CDR3 in amino acids: CASNGVSNQPQHF. DNA of the CDR3: TGTGCCAGCAACGGGGTTAGCAATCAGCCCCAGCATTTT.

This clonotype was picked up many times. The chain has TRBV2 and TRBJ1-5; 9 bases are a match to TRBD1. V trimming: 5 bases; J trimming: 6 bases; junction bases outside the gene matches: 8. Germline V CDR1 and CDR2: SNHLY, FYNNEI. This CDR3 contains 15 residues. The CDR3 bases are TGTGCCAGCAGTCCGGGACAGGGTAACTCTCAGCCCCAGCATTTT. Residues: CASSPGQGNSQPQHF.

The CDR3 nucleotides read TGCAGCGCCCGGGTGGGGATTTGGGGCTACACTGAAGCTTTCTTT. As protein: CSARVGIWGYTEAFF. The rearrangement uses TRBV29-1 and TRBJ1-1; perhaps TRBD1 as D (5 bases). The CDR3 runs 15 residues. The V end lost 7 bases, the J end lost 3 bases, and 21 bases lay between the germline ends. Germline V lookup: CDR1 SQVTM, CDR2 ANQGSEA.

The chain links TRBV29-1 to TRBJ1-1, with 8 bases lining up with TRBD1. CDR3 length: 14 amino acids. The V gene end was trimmed by 8 bases and the J gene end by 5 bases; junction bases not matched to a gene: 13. Germline V gives CDR1 SQVTM, CDR2 ANQGSEA. In nucleotides, the CDR3 is TGCAGCCAAGATAGGGCAGGGGGCCAGACTGAAGCTTTCTTT. Protein sequence: CSQDRAGGQTEAFF.

The chain carries TRBV10-3 and TRBJ1-2, with 7 bases aligning to TRBD1. The CDR3 spans 14 residues. Trimming removed 6 bases from V and 2 bases from J; junction bases left unmatched: 6. Germline values: CDR1 ENHRY, CDR2 SYGVKD. The CDR3 region is CAIRGGTENYGYTF. CDR3 coding DNA: TGTGCCATCAGAGGGGGGACAGAAAACTATGGCTACACCTTC.

This clonotype was seen many times. The V gene is TRBV25-1, the J gene TRBJ1-2, with D unresolved. Trimming took 3 bases from V and 6 from J, leaving 2 bases between them. This CDR3 spans 10 amino acids. Germline assignment: CDR1 MGHDK and CDR2 SYGVNS. The CDR3 loop reads CASSDNGYTF. As DNA, the CDR3 is TGTGCCAGCAGTGATAATGGCTACACCTTC.

The V and J genes are TRBV10-3 and TRBJ1-2, with TRBD1 as a possible D gene (6 bases). There are 13 residues in the CDR3. Trimming shortened V by 7 bases and J by 6 bases, and 15 bases separated the two germline ends. Germline loops: CDR1 ENHRY, CDR2 SYGVKD. CDR3 nucleotides: TGTGCCATCATGGCACAGGGCGGTGATGGCTACACCTTC. Its translation is CAIMAQGGDGYTF.

This clonotype has ten or more counts. DNA for the CDR3: TGCAGCTCGAAATTTCAGTATACTGAAGCTTTCTTT. Protein: CSSKFQYTEAFF. The rearrangement joins TRBV29-1 to TRBJ1-1; D unresolved. The CDR3 loop spans 12 amino acids. CDR1 and CDR2 (germline): SQVTM, ANQGSEA. Trimming cost V 8 bases and J 5 bases, with 15 bases left between them.

In this sample, this clonotype turned up many times. The J gene is TRBJ1-4, the V gene TRBV2, with D hard to call. The CDR3 is 12 residues long. V dropped 3 bases and J dropped 10 bases, with 9 bases sitting between them. Germline lookup yields CDR1 SNHLY and CDR2 FYNNEI. Written as DNA, the CDR3 is TGTGCCAGCAGTGAGGGGTTTGGAAAACTGTTTTTT. This gives the protein CASSEGFGKLFF.

This clonotype was picked up a small number of times. The J gene is TRBJ2-5, the V gene TRBV2, with D possibly TRBD2 on 6 matching bases. Per germline, CDR1 SNHLY and CDR2 FYNNEI. This CDR3 is built from 15 residues. V was shortened by 5 bases and J by 5 bases, with 18 bases between the two germline ends. CDR3 DNA: TGTGCCAGCAGTCAGGAGGGGTCAGGGCCGGAGACCCAGTACTTC. Translated: CASSQEGSGPETQYF. Complete variable domain (other parts from reference TRBV2 and TRBJ2-5): EPEVTQTPSHQVTQMGQEVILRCVPISNHLYFYWYRQILGQKVEFLVSFYNNEISEKSEIFDDQFSVERPDGSNFTLKIRSTKLEDSAMYFCASSQEGSGPETQYFGPGTRLLVL.